Described below is a single T cell receptor (beta chain) sequence and its context. This sample is drawn from a study of blood T cell repertoires in COVID-19. Only in-frame clones appear in the TCRdb table, and some are missing; sequencing was by immunoSEQ multiplex PCR. The table shows under 150,000 clones, with roughly 80% occurring only once. The germline gives CDR1 SGHRS, CDR2 YFSETQ. The V end lost 0 bases, the J end lost 1 base, and 13 bases lay between the germline ends. The CDR3 runs 16 residues. The sample consisted of peripheral blood. The TCR sequence derives from a woman aged 50 to 60 with active or convalescent COVID-19. The rearrangement uses TRBV5-1 and TRBJ1-1; unclear D gene. CDR3 in amino acids: CASSLGTRGWNTEAFF. CDR3 bases: TGCGCCAGCAGCTTGGGGACGCGGGGTTGGAACACTGAAGCTTTCTTT. The entire variable domain, with the rest obtained from reference TRBV5-1 and TRBJ1-1, is as follows: KAGVTQTPRYLIKTRGQQVTLSCSPISGHRSVSWYQQTPGQGLQFLFEYFSETQRNKGNFPGRFSGRQFSNSRSEMNVSTLELGDSALYLCASSLGTRGWNTEAFFGQGTRLTVV.